This T cell receptor beta chain is from a study of CD8 T cells in Susac syndrome. Random hexamers served to reverse transcribe roughly 0.5 to 1 ug RNA. TCRdb re-derived calls from the immunoSEQ multiplex PCR reads in MiXCR, one entry per CDR3 protein. Among about 100,000 distinct CDR3 sequences, 95% were seen once, and the ten largest hold roughly 0.29%. About this clonotype itself: Its antigen is currently unknown.

The germline V gene has CDR1 MGHRA and CDR2 YSYEKL. There are 14 residues in the CDR3. Trimming took off 1 base at V and 4 bases at J, with 8 bases between the two ends. Study outcomes and limitations: CD8+ clones in Susac expanded most in TEMRA cells and active patients.

Sequenced: CD8+ T cells from PBMCs. This TCR was recovered from a human donor with Susac syndrome. The chain uses TRBV4-1 and TRBJ1-5; no clear D gene. This CDR3 reads CASSQVVSNQPQHF. In nucleotides, the CDR3 is TGCGCCAGCAGCCAAGTCGTTTCGAATCAGCCCCAGCATTTT.